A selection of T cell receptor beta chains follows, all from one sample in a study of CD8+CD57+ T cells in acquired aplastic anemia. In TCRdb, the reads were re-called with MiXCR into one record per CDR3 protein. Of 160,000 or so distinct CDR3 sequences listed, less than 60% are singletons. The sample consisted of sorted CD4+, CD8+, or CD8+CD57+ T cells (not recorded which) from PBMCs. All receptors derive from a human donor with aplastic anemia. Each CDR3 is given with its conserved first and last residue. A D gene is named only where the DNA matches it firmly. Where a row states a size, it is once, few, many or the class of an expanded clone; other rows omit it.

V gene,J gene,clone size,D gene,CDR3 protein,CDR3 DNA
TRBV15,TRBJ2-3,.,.,CATSYTRTDTQYF,TGTGCCACCTCTTACACTCGCACAGATACGCAGTATTTT
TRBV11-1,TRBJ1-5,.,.,CASSLALRAENQPQHF,TGTGCCAGCAGCTTAGCGTTGAGGGCAGAAAATCAGCCCCAGCATTTT
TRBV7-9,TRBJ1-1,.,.,CASSFSGTGNTEAFF,TGTGCCAGCAGCTTTTCCGGGACGGGGAACACTGAAGCTTTCTTT
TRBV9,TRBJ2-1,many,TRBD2,CASSVAGQRGYNEQFF,TGTGCCAGCAGCGTAGCTGGTCAGCGGGGCTACAATGAGCAGTTCTTC
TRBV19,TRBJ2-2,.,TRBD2,CASRAGGPRTGELFF,TGTGCCAGTAGGGCGGGAGGGCCGAGGACCGGGGAGCTGTTTTTT
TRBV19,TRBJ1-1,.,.,CASSRQPGNTEAFF,TGTGCCAGTAGCCGACAGCCTGGAAACACTGAGGCTTTCTTT
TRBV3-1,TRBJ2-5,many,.,CASSQGSSYQETQYF,TGTGCCAGCAGCCAAGGCAGCTCGTACCAAGAGACCCAGTACTTC
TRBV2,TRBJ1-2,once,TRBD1,CASRTQGADYGYTF,TGTGCCAGCAGAACCCAGGGGGCAGACTATGGCTACACCTTC
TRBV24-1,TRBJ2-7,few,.,CATSAHGSKDEQYF,TGTGCCACCAGTGCCCATGGATCAAAGGACGAGCAGTACTTC
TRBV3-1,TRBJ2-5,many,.,CASSQTQGKAPYF,TGTGCCAGCAGCCAGACCCAGGGCAAGGCACCGTACTTC
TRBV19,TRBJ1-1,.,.,CASNHLGARTEAFF,TGTGCCAGTAATCATCTGGGGGCGAGGACTGAAGCTTTCTTT
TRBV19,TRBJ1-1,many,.,CASSPTGFEGAEAFF,TGTGCCAGTAGCCCCACAGGGTTCGAAGGCGCTGAAGCTTTCTTT
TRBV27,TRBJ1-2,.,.,CASSPPSQNYGYTF,TGTGCCAGCAGTCCCCCGTCTCAGAACTATGGCTACACCTTC
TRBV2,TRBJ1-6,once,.,CASSETYSYNSPLHF,TGTGCCAGCAGTGAAACATACTCCTATAATTCACCCCTCCACTTT
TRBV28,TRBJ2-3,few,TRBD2,CASSFGLAGRADTQYF,TGTGCCAGCAGTTTCGGACTAGCGGGGCGTGCAGATACGCAGTATTTT
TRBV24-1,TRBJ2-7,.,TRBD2,CATSERGLAYEQYF,TGTGCCACCAGCGAGCGGGGGCTCGCCTACGAGCAGTACTTC
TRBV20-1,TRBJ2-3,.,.,CSARDQGGTDTQYF,TGCAGTGCTAGAGATCAGGGAGGCACAGATACGCAGTATTTT
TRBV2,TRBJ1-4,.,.,CASSEGSSAEKLFF,TGTGCCAGCAGTGAGGGTAGTTCTGCTGAAAAACTGTTTTTT
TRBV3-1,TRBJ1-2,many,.,CASSPRTALYGYTF,TGTGCCAGCAGCCCCCGAACAGCACTCTATGGCTACACCTTC
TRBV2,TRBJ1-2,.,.,CASRGRGYTF,TGTGCCAGCAGGGGGAGAGGCTACACCTTC
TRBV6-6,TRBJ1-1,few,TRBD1,CASRPRGGYTEAFF,TGTGCCAGCAGGCCCAGGGGGGGGTATACTGAAGCTTTCTTT
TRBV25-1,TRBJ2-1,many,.,CASSRTFEQFF,TGTGCCAGCAGCCGGACATTTGAGCAGTTCTTC
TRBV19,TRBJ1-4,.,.,CASTLGMGREKLFF,TGTGCCAGTACTCTCGGGATGGGCAGGGAAAAACTGTTTTTT
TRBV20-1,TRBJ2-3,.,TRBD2,CSARPTSGRGSDTQYF,TGCAGTGCCCGTCCGACTAGCGGGAGAGGCTCAGATACGCAGTATTTT
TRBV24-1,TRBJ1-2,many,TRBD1,CATSDHGTADGYTF,TGTGCCACCAGTGATCACGGGACAGCCGATGGCTACACCTTC
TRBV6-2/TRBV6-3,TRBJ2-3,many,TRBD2,CASSYGLAVDLQSTDTQYF,TGTGCCAGCAGTTATGGGCTAGCGGTAGATCTTCAAAGCACAGATACGCAGTATTTT
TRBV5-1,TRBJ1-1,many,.,CASRTGSGNTEAFF,TGCGCCAGCAGGACAGGTTCAGGGAACACTGAAGCTTTCTTT
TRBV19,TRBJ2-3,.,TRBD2,CASRYAGGADTQYF,TGTGCCAGTAGATACGCGGGGGGGGCAGATACGCAGTATTTT
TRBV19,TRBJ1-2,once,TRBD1,CASSFQGVGYTF,TGTGCCAGTAGTTTCCAGGGGGTTGGCTACACCTTC
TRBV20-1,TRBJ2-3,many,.,CSAEDKGGSTDTQYF,TGCAGTGCCGAGGATAAGGGGGGGAGCACAGATACGCAGTATTTT
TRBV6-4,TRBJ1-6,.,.,CASSINPGGGSPLHF,TGTGCCAGCAGCATCAATCCGGGCGGTGGATCACCCCTCCACTTT
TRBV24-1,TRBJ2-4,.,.,CATSDRLGNIQYF,TGTGCCACCAGTGATAGGTTGGGAAACATTCAGTACTTC
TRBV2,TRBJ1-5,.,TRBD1,CASRGTGGVGQPQHF,TGTGCCAGCCGAGGGACAGGGGGCGTGGGTCAGCCCCAGCATTTT
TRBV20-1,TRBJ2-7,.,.,CSATRTMYEEQYF,TGCAGTGCCACACGGACAATGTATGAGGAGCAGTACTTC
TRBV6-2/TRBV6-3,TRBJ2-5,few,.,CASSDSAPRTQYF,TGTGCCAGCAGTGACTCGGCACCTCGGACCCAGTACTTC
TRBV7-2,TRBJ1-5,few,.,CASSLASTSWAQHF,TGTGCCAGCAGCTTAGCGAGCACATCATGGGCCCAGCATTTT
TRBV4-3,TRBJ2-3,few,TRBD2,CASRQFGTSGHSQYF,TGCGCCAGCCGCCAATTCGGGACTAGCGGACATTCGCAGTATTTT